The rows below give T cell receptor beta chains drawn from one sample of a study of shared clonotypes between healthy human individuals. The assay was immunoSEQ multiplex PCR, and TCRdb's table has in-frame clones only and misses some. The table records 550,000 to 700,000 clones, around 78% of them present only once. Sequencing was done on a sample of memory CD4+ T cells sorted from blood. These receptors all stem from a woman aged 25 to 39 in good health. CDR3s include the opening cysteine and the closing phenylalanine or tryptophan. The D gene is left open where the match is weak. The size field is filled for only some rows; it gives once, few, many or a size class.

clone_size d_call j_call v_call cdr3_nt cdr3_aa
NA NA TRBJ2-1 TRBV6-1 TGTGCCGCCACCCAAGGGTACAATGAGCAGTTCTTC CAATQGYNEQFF
NA TRBD2 TRBJ2-1 TRBV27 TGTGCCAGCAGTTTTCCGGGACTAGGGCGGGATGAGCAGTTCTTC CASSFPGLGRDEQFF
few NA TRBJ2-1 TRBV6-5 TGTGCCAGCAGTTACGGAGGCGGAGGCTCCTACAATGAGCAGTTCTTC CASSYGGGGSYNEQFF
few NA TRBJ2-1 TRBV5-1 TGCGCCAGCAGCACGGACTCTGCCTCCTACAATGAGCAGTTCTTC CASSTDSASYNEQFF
once TRBD1 TRBJ1-4 TRBV7-3 TGTGCCAGCAGCTTAGGCCAAGAGACAGGGGAAACTAATGAAAAACTGTTTTTT CASSLGQETGETNEKLFF
NA TRBD1 TRBJ2-7 TRBV28 TGTGCCAGCATACCCGGGACAGGGAGCTCCGACCAGTACTTC CASIPGTGSSDQYF
few NA TRBJ2-7 TRBV4-2 TGTGCCAGCAGCCAAGACAGGGGGGGTTCCTACGAGCAGTACTTC CASSQDRGGSYEQYF
NA NA TRBJ1-5 TRBV27 TGTGCCAGCAGTCTGGGGGGACACCTTAGCAATCAGCCCCAGCATTTT CASSLGGHLSNQPQHF
NA TRBD1 TRBJ2-5 TRBV5-4 TGTGCCAGCAGCTCGGGACAGGGGTTTGAGACCCAGTACTTC CASSSGQGFETQYF
NA TRBD1 TRBJ2-3 TRBV5-6 TGTGCCAGCAGCGGACAGGGAGGCACAGATACGCAGTATTTT CASSGQGGTDTQYF
NA NA TRBJ2-1 TRBV10-3 TGTGCCATCAGTGGATCCCGGGAGTCCCTCTACAATGAGCAGTTCTTC CAISGSRESLYNEQFF
NA TRBD1 TRBJ1-4 TRBV29-1 TGCAGCGTTGACGGGACAGGGCCTAATGAAAAACTGTTTTTT CSVDGTGPNEKLFF
NA TRBD2 TRBJ2-1 TRBV19 TGTGCCAGTAGTATCCCCCGGGGGGCGGGAGGCTACAATGAGCAGTTCTTC CASSIPRGAGGYNEQFF
NA NA TRBJ2-7 TRBV20-1 TGCAGTGCCGAGCGAGAAGGCGAGCAGTACTTC CSAEREGEQYF
few NA TRBJ1-5 TRBV12-5 TGTGCTAGTGGTTTGGTTGGCAGGAATCAGCCCCAGCATTTT CASGLVGRNQPQHF
NA NA TRBJ2-7 TRBV7-8 TGTGCCAGCAGCTTCAGTTTAGCTAGCTCCTACGAGCAGTACTTC CASSFSLASSYEQYF
NA TRBD1 TRBJ2-1 TRBV2 TGTGCCAGCAGGGACAGGGTATCGTACAATGAGCAGTTCTTC CASRDRVSYNEQFF
NA NA TRBJ1-2 TRBV7-9 TGTGCCAGCAGCTTAGGGGCGGCCGGGACCTATGGCTACACCTTC CASSLGAAGTYGYTF
NA NA TRBJ1-1 TRBV9 TGTGCCAGCAGCGTAGGACCGACGGTTGATGAAGCTTTCTTT CASSVGPTVDEAFF
NA TRBD2 TRBJ2-5 TRBV27 TGTGCCAGCAGGAGAGCGGGAGGGGGACAAGAGACCCAGTACTTC CASRRAGGGQETQYF
NA TRBD1 TRBJ2-7 TRBV5-1 TGCGCCAGCAGCCCGGGACAGGGGGACTCCTACGAGCAGTACTTC CASSPGQGDSYEQYF
few NA TRBJ2-7 TRBV5-5 TGTGCCAGCAGCGTCCCGGACCTCTACGAGCAGTACTTC CASSVPDLYEQYF
NA TRBD1 TRBJ2-7 TRBV10-3 TGTGCCATCAGTGGAGGACAGGCTTACGAGCAGTACTTC CAISGGQAYEQYF
NA NA TRBJ2-2 TRBV6-1 TGTGCCAGCAGTGAAACAGGGCCCACCGGGGAGCTGTTTTTT CASSETGPTGELFF
NA TRBD1 TRBJ2-2 TRBV7-6 TGTGCCAGCAGCCCCTTGACCGGGACAGGGTACGCCGGGGAGCTGTTTTTT CASSPLTGTGYAGELFF
NA TRBD1 TRBJ1-3 TRBV4-1 TGCGCCAGCAGCCAAAATGTATTGTGGGACAGGGAAGGAAACACCATATATTTT CASSQNVLWDREGNTIYF
NA NA TRBJ1-2 TRBV5-1 TGCGCCAGCAGCCCCGGGGGGGCTCCTAGCTATGGCTACACCTTC CASSPGGAPSYGYTF
NA NA TRBJ2-7 TRBV5-5 TGTGCCAGCAGCTCTCATTCCTACGAGCAGTACTTC CASSSHSYEQYF
NA TRBD1 TRBJ2-7 TRBV11-2 TGTGCCAGCAGTCTCAGAGGGGAGACCGGGACAGCAGCTTACGAGCAGTACTTC CASSLRGETGTAAYEQYF
many NA TRBJ2-2 TRBV6-1 TGTGCCAGCAGCCCGGGAGCGAACACCGGGGAGCTGTTTTTT CASSPGANTGELFF
NA NA TRBJ2-7 TRBV2 TGTGCCAGCAGAGGACAGCTGGCCTACGAGCAGTACTTC CASRGQLAYEQYF
few NA TRBJ1-2 TRBV6-1 TGTGCCAGCAGCTCAGGGTACTATGGCTACACCTTC CASSSGYYGYTF
few TRBD1 TRBJ1-2 TRBV5-1 TGCGCCGTCCACACAGGGGGCTATGGCTACACCTTC CAVHTGGYGYTF
NA NA TRBJ1-4 TRBV30 TGTGCCTGGAACCGGGACCCTCATGAAAAACTGTTTTTT CAWNRDPHEKLFF
NA TRBD2 TRBJ2-3 TRBV5-1 TGCGCCAGCAGCTTTGTAGCGGGAGGTACAGATACGCAGTATTTT CASSFVAGGTDTQYF
NA NA TRBJ1-5 TRBV28 TGTGCCAGCAGCGAGGGATTCTTTCAGCCCCAGCATTTT CASSEGFFQPQHF
NA NA TRBJ2-5 TRBV21-1 TGTGCCAGCAGCCCGCGGGGGTGCTACGCCCAAGAGACCCAGTACTTC CASSPRGCYAQETQYF
NA TRBD1 TRBJ1-5 TRBV10-2 TGCGCCAGCAGTGTCAATGGACAGGGGGCTCAGCCCCAGCATTTT CASSVNGQGAQPQHF
NA NA TRBJ2-7 TRBV21-1 TGTGCCAGCAGCAAAGGGACAGCTACCTCCTACGAGCAGTACTTC CASSKGTATSYEQYF
NA TRBD1 TRBJ1-6 TRBV4-1 TGCGCCAGCAGCCTACAGGGGGCAAATTCACCCCTCCACTTT CASSLQGANSPLHF
NA NA TRBJ2-3 TRBV7-2 TGTGCCAGCAGCTGGGGGTTTAGCACAGATACGCAGTATTTT CASSWGFSTDTQYF
many TRBD2 TRBJ2-1 TRBV19 TGTGCCAGTAGCCAAGGACTAGCGGGACTTACACCTTACAATGAGCAGTTCTTC CASSQGLAGLTPYNEQFF
many TRBD2 TRBJ2-5 TRBV4-2 TGTGCCAGCAGCCAAGCCGACGGGGGAGGGCAGACCCAGTACTTC CASSQADGGGQTQYF
NA NA TRBJ1-2 TRBV7-9 TGTGCCAGCAGCCCCCTTGGATCTGCGGGGCGTAACTATGGCTACACCTTC CASSPLGSAGRNYGYTF
NA NA TRBJ2-7 TRBV28 TGTGCCAGCAGTGGGGGGCTTCGGACGGACTCCTACGAGCAGTACTTC CASSGGLRTDSYEQYF
NA NA TRBJ2-7 TRBV5-1 TGCGCCAGCAGCTACAGGGTAAAGGGGGTCTACGAGCAGTACTTC CASSYRVKGVYEQYF
NA NA TRBJ1-2 TRBV9 TGTGCCAGCAGCGCGGACCCCGACAGCTCCTATGGCTACACCTTC CASSADPDSSYGYTF
NA TRBD2 TRBJ2-7 TRBV5-1 TGCGCCAGCAGCCTGGGACTAGCCTCTTCCTACGAGCAGTACTTC CASSLGLASSYEQYF
NA NA TRBJ2-2 TRBV14 TGTGCCAGCAGCCAAGAGTTGGGGGCCGGGGAGCTGTTTTTT CASSQELGAGELFF
few NA TRBJ1-1 TRBV6-4 TGTGCCAGCAGCCTTAACTCTAACACTGAAGCTTTCTTT CASSLNSNTEAFF
NA NA TRBJ2-2 TRBV19 TGTGCCAGTAGTCGACAGAACGCGAACACCGGGGAGCTGTTTTTT CASSRQNANTGELFF
NA NA TRBJ2-6 TRBV10-3 TGTGCCATCAGTGAGTACGGACGGACCTCTGGGGCCAACGTCCTGACTTTC CAISEYGRTSGANVLTF
NA NA TRBJ1-4 TRBV28 TGTGCCAGCAGTTTAGAAGGTATTAATGAAAAACTGTTTTTT CASSLEGINEKLFF
NA NA TRBJ1-3 TRBV7-9 TGTGCCAGCAGCTTAGGACAGCCCAACTCTGGAAACACCATATATTTT CASSLGQPNSGNTIYF
NA NA TRBJ1-3 TRBV11-2 TGTGCCAGCAGCTTACGGTGGGGGAGCTCTGGAAACACCATATATTTT CASSLRWGSSGNTIYF
once NA TRBJ2-7 TRBV6-5 TGTGCCAGCAGTTTTAAGCAGTTAGTCCCTCCCCACGAGCAGTACTTC CASSFKQLVPPHEQYF
NA NA TRBJ2-2 TRBV28 TGTGCCAGCAGTTTTTCTGAACTTTCGAACACCGGGGAGCTGTTTTTT CASSFSELSNTGELFF
few NA TRBJ1-4 TRBV14 TGTGCCAGCAGCCGGAACCTTAGGAACAATGAAAAACTGTTTTTT CASSRNLRNNEKLFF
NA TRBD1 TRBJ2-7 TRBV5-1 TGCGCCAGCAGCGGGCGGGGACAGGGGTACGAGCAGTACTTC CASSGRGQGYEQYF
NA TRBD1 TRBJ1-4 TRBV19 TGTGCCAGTAGGACCGGGACAGTTGTTGAAAAACTGTTTTTT CASRTGTVVEKLFF